This T cell receptor (beta chain) derives from a study of blood T cell repertoires in COVID-19. The data were produced by immunoSEQ multiplex PCR, yet TCRdb's version contains in-frame clones alone and is incomplete. The data show roughly 150,000 clones, with about four fifths seen just once and roughly 19% held by the top ten. The CDR3 extends over 17 amino acids. Deletions cut 1 base from V and 7 bases from J, with 22 bases between. CDR1 and CDR2 from the germline V gene are MDHEN and SYDVKM. Material for sequencing was peripheral blood. This chain uses TRBV28 with TRBJ1-2, with unresolved D. The source of this sequence is a woman between 65 and 79 years old who had recovered from COVID-19. The CDR3 DNA reads as TGTGCCAGCAGTTTATTAGTGGGCGGGGTGGGCCTCGGTGGCTACACCTTC. It codes for CASSLLVGGVGLGGYTF.